Below, one T cell receptor beta chain is given with its context. The data belong to a study of cytomegalovirus exposure and HLA in healthy donors. With 60 Vbeta and 13 Jbeta primers, the PCR was carried out. TCRdb's table, derived via immunoSEQ multiplex PCR, lists solely in-frame clones and lacks some. The repertoire table contains about 120,000 clones. Sequencing was carried out using PBMCs. The receptor's source is a man younger than 35 in good health and CMV-seronegative.

The CDR3 loop reads CASSLHDRGFGGYTF. For the CDR3, the DNA is TGTGCCAGCAGTTTACACGACAGGGGCTTTGGTGGCTACACCTTC. V gene TRBV28 combines with J gene TRBJ1-2; 8 nucleotides agree with TRBD1. Germline CDR1 MDHEN, CDR2 SYDVKM. The CDR3 length is 15 residues. V shed 2 bases and J 7 bases; nucleotides not matched to a gene: 9.